Following are 21 T cell receptor beta chains from one sample sequenced in a study of cytomegalovirus exposure and HLA in healthy donors (dated 2017 in TCRdb). The library was built by means of the immunoSEQ multiplex PCR assay. The multiplex PCR relied on a mix of 60 forward primers for TCR Vbeta segments and 13 reverse primers for TCR Jbeta segments. TCRdb mirrors the immuneACCESS table, restricted to in-frame sequences. Some clones are absent from its copies; in checked studies, under half trace to an unresolved V gene, and the reason for the others is unknown. Here the sample has 150,000 to 200,000 clones; approximately 70% occur a single time. In total, the top ten clones hold approximately 5.6% of the sample. The sequenced sample was PBMCs. The source is a woman aged 18-35 years in good health and CMV-seropositive.

This clone was picked up a small number of times. The chain recombines TRBV7-3 with TRBJ2-5; 8 nucleotides agree with TRBD1. The J call may be faulty, since TRBJ2-7 better matches the DNA end. Germline CDR1 SGHTA, CDR2 FQGTGA. The CDR3 extends over 15 amino acids. CDR3 region: CASSIDDRGSYEQYF. The CDR3, as DNA: TGTGCCAGCAGTATCGACGACAGGGGCTCCTACGAGCAGTACTTC.

This rearrangement joins TRBV4-2 to TRBJ2-1; 12 bases agree with TRBD2. The CDR3 sequence is 16 residues long. The ends lost 2 bases at V and 4 bases at J; junction bases unmatched: 3. Germline V gene sequence: CDR1 LGHNA, CDR2 YNFKEQ. The CDR3 spells CASSQTSGGSYNEQFF. CDR3 in DNA: TGTGCCAGCAGCCAAACTAGCGGGGGGTCATACAATGAGCAGTTCTTC.

The V call is TRBV27, the J call TRBJ1-5; D is ambiguous. Germline V gene sequence: CDR1 MNHEY, CDR2 SMNVEV (reference sequence). The V and J ends lost 5 bases and 1 base respectively, with 18 bases between them. This CDR3 region has 17 residues. CDR3 DNA sequence: TGTGCCAGCAGTGCTATTCGGTTTTCTACGAGCAATCAGCCCCAGCATTTT. Protein product: CASSAIRFSTSNQPQHF.

The rearrangement links TRBV7-9 to TRBJ2-3; 8 bases are shared with TRBD2. J was trimmed by 0 bases and V by 6 bases; bases with no gene match: 5. Germline V gene data show CDR1 as SEHNR and CDR2 as FQNEAQ (reference sequence). This CDR3 has 15 amino acids. CDR3 sequence reads: CASRVRGASTDTQYF. Written as DNA, the CDR3 is TGTGCCAGCAGGGTGCGGGGGGCTAGCACAGATACGCAGTATTTT.

Only a few counts were recorded for this clone. V usage is TRBV29-1 and J usage is TRBJ2-2; TRBD2 agrees at 9 bases. CDR3 length: 14 amino acids. Per germline, CDR1 SQVTM and CDR2 ANQGSEA. Trimming removed 4 bases from V and 3 bases from J; junction bases left unmatched: 3. The CDR3 here is CSVGRLADTGELFF. The CDR3 nucleotides are TGCAGCGTTGGTAGACTAGCGGACACCGGGGAGCTGTTTTTT.

This clone was counted only a few times. The CDR3 DNA sequence: TGTGCCAGCAGCGTAGATGAGGGGGCGAAGGGCTACAATGAGCAGTTCTTC. This sequence encodes CASSVDEGAKGYNEQFF. J is TRBJ2-1 and V is TRBV9; 7 nucleotides match TRBD1. Germline V gives CDR1 SGDLS, CDR2 YYNGEE. The CDR3 is 17 amino acids. Trimming took 0 bases from V and 3 from J; bases not matched to a gene: 9.

The chain combines TRBV4-2 with TRBJ1-1; unclear D gene. CDR3 size: 14 residues. Germline-derived CDR1 and CDR2 are LGHNA and YNFKEQ. Trimming shortened V by 2 bases and J by 0 bases, and 7 bases separated the two germline ends. DNA of the CDR3: TGTGCCAGCAGCCAAAAACTAATGAACACTGAAGCTTTCTTT. This encodes CASSQKLMNTEAFF.

The chain links TRBV18 to TRBJ2-7; 8 nucleotides agree with TRBD2. The CDR3 has 14 amino acids. CDR1 and CDR2 from the germline V gene are KGHSH and LQKENI. The V gene end was trimmed by 6 bases and the J gene end by 3 bases; junction bases not matched to a gene: 7. The CDR3 DNA reads TGTGCCAGCTCTCCCGGGGGGGGCGGCTACGAGCAGTACTTC. As protein: CASSPGGGGYEQYF.

J is TRBJ1-1 and V is TRBV5-1; D unclear. V shed 1 base and J shed 0 bases, with 10 bases lying between them. The germline CDR1 and CDR2 sequences are SGHRS and YFSETQ. The CDR3 is 15 residues long. The CDR3 DNA is TGCGCCAGCAGCTTGTCGCGGCAAATGAACACTGAAGCTTTCTTT. Translating it yields CASSLSRQMNTEAFF.

This clone was counted only a few times. J is TRBJ2-3 and V is TRBV28; D possibly corresponds to TRBD1 (5 bases). The CDR3 runs to 13 residues. Looked up from germline, CDR1 is MDHEN and CDR2 is SYDVKM. V was trimmed by 7 bases and J by 0 bases, leaving 8 bases between them. The CDR3 DNA reads as TGTGCCAGCACGACAGAGAGCACAGATACGCAGTATTTT. Translation: CASTTESTDTQYF.

This rearrangement joins TRBV5-4 to TRBJ2-3; 12 bases agree with TRBD2. The V segment lost 4 bases and the J segment 0 bases; nucleotides outside the gene matches: 3. This CDR3 has 16 amino acids. CDR1 and CDR2 from the germline V gene are SGHNT and YYREEE (reference sequence). The CDR3 DNA follows: TGTGCCAGCAGCCCTAGCGGGGGGGCTAGCACAGATACGCAGTATTTT. The encoded protein is CASSPSGGASTDTQYF.

This clone was counted a few times. The rearrangement links TRBV5-1 to TRBJ2-5; D gene unclear. This CDR3 comprises 13 residues. Germline lookup yields CDR1 SGHRS and CDR2 YFSETQ. Trimming cost V 1 base and J 1 base, with 5 bases left between them. The CDR3 region is CASSLPGQETQYF. Written as DNA, the CDR3 is TGCGCCAGCAGCTTGCCAGGCCAAGAGACCCAGTACTTC.

V gene TRBV13 combines with J gene TRBJ2-7; no clear D gene. The V end was cut by 2 bases, the J end by 2 bases, with 10 bases between. CDR3 length: 14 amino acids. Per the germline V gene, CDR1 is PRHDT and CDR2 is FYEKMQ (reference sequence). DNA of the CDR3: TGTGCCAGCAGCTTAACCTCACTTCCCTACGAGCAGTACTTC. Translation gives CASSLTSLPYEQYF.

This clone was seen only a few times. DNA for the CDR3: TGCGCCAGCAGCCAAGCACCTAGCGGGGGGGGCACAGATACGCAGTATTTT. Protein sequence: CASSQAPSGGGTDTQYF. This chain joins TRBV4-3 and TRBJ2-3, with TRBD2 identical over 12 bases. The ends lost 1 base at V and 1 base at J; junction bases unmatched: 3. Per germline, CDR1 LGHNA and CDR2 YSLEER. CDR3 length equals 17 residues.

This chain links TRBV9 with TRBJ1-4; weak D call: TRBD1 (6 bases). This CDR3 has 14 residues. Germline loops: CDR1 SGDLS, CDR2 YYNGEE. With 0 bases removed from V and 8 bases from J, the gap between germline ends came to 11 bases. This chain's CDR3 is CASSVAGGREKLFF. The CDR3 DNA sequence: TGTGCCAGCAGCGTAGCGGGGGGCCGGGAAAAACTGTTTTTT.

The CDR3 loop reads CASSLVGGSGNTIYF. CDR3 in DNA: TGCGCCAGCAGCTTGGTAGGGGGATCTGGAAACACCATATATTTT. The V and J genes are TRBV5-1 and TRBJ1-3; TRBD1 is a possible D gene (6 bases). Trimming cost V 0 bases and J 1 base, with 8 bases left between them. In germline, CDR1 is SGHRS, CDR2 YFSETQ. The CDR3 is 15 amino acids.

V is TRBV30 and J is TRBJ2-5; a possible D gene is TRBD1 (6 bases). Germline values: CDR1 GTSNPN, CDR2 SVGIG (reference sequence). The germline V and J ends were trimmed by 2 bases and 4 bases, with 8 bases remaining between them. The CDR3 has 12 amino acids. The CDR3 sequence: CAWSRGGETQYF. CDR3 nucleotide sequence: TGTGCCTGGAGTAGAGGGGGAGAGACCCAGTACTTC.

The V and J genes are TRBV10-3 and TRBJ1-4, with D possibly TRBD1 on 6 matching bases. CDR3 length: 15 residues. The germline V and J ends were trimmed by 2 bases and 5 bases, with 12 bases remaining between them. The germline gives CDR1 ENHRY, CDR2 SYGVKD. The CDR3 here is CAISEAQGLNEKLFF. The CDR3 region has the DNA TGTGCCATCAGTGAGGCACAGGGTCTCAATGAAAAACTGTTTTTT.

The J gene is TRBJ2-3, the V gene TRBV4-3; tentative D call: TRBD2 (7 bases). The CDR3 is made up of 15 amino acids. V was pared by 4 bases and J by 6 bases, with 17 bases between. The germline V gene has CDR1 LGHNA and CDR2 YSLEER. As DNA, the CDR3 is TGCGCCAGCAGCCGATACGCGGGGGCCCGGGATACGCAGTATTTT. Protein: CASSRYAGARDTQYF.

This clone was detected only once. The chain combines TRBV30 with TRBJ1-4; TRBD1 matches at 8 bases. This CDR3 contains 18 residues. V shed 2 bases and J 8 bases; nucleotides not matched to a gene: 19. Germline CDR1 and CDR2: GTSNPN and SVGIG (reference sequence). CDR3 residues: CAWSLLTAGGTGAEKLFF. The CDR3 DNA follows: TGTGCCTGGAGTCTATTAACAGCGGGGGGGACAGGAGCCGAAAAACTGTTTTTT.

This clone was seen a few times. This chain joins TRBV5-4 and TRBJ2-1; TRBD1 might be the D (6 bases). From germline, CDR1 is SGHNT and CDR2 YYREEE (reference sequence). The CDR3 has 18 amino acids. V lost 0 bases and J lost 1, with 17 bases in between. The CDR3 protein is CASSLAMGALPSYNEQFF. In nucleotides, the CDR3 is TGTGCCAGCAGCTTGGCTATGGGGGCCCTCCCTTCCTACAATGAGCAGTTCTTC.